The 28 T cell receptor beta chains below all came from one sample that was sequenced in a study of blood T cell repertoires in COVID-19. Clones were sequenced by immunoSEQ multiplex PCR, and TCRdb holds only the in-frame ones, with some missing. The table shows approximately 92,000 clones, with roughly 80% occurring only once. The specimen sequenced was peripheral blood. The receptors originated from a man between 45 and 60 years old who had recovered from COVID-19.

The V call is TRBV7-9, the J call TRBJ1-6; D is possibly TRBD1 (5 bases). V lost 5 bases, J lost 3 bases, and 11 bases lay in between. Looked up from germline, CDR1 is SEHNR and CDR2 is FQNEAQ (reference sequence). CDR3 size: 15 residues. CDR3 sequence (DNA): TGTGCCAGCAGCAGCAAGACAGTCTATAATTCACCCCTCCACTTT. Protein product: CASSSKTVYNSPLHF.

This rearrangement joins TRBV7-6 to TRBJ2-5, with 7 bases lining up with TRBD1. The CDR3 sequence is 16 residues long. J gave up 2 bases and V 2 bases, and 8 bases lay outside the gene matches. CDR1 and CDR2 (germline): SGHVS, FNYEAQ. This CDR3 reads CASSLSTGIVQETQYF. The CDR3 DNA is TGTGCCAGCAGCTTATCGACAGGGATCGTACAAGAGACCCAGTACTTC.

The J gene is TRBJ2-7, the V gene TRBV19, with TRBD2 as a possible D gene (5 bases). The CDR3 covers 15 residues. Trimming stripped 6 bases from V and 2 bases from J, with 17 bases between. Germline V lookup: CDR1 LNHDA, CDR2 SQIVND (reference sequence). In nucleotides, the CDR3 is TGTGCCAGTAGCCCCGGAGGATCCGGCCCCTACGAGCAGTACTTC. This translates into CASSPGGSGPYEQYF.

The chain recombines TRBV4-3 with TRBJ2-2, with 7 bases fitting TRBD1. Germline trimming cut 0 bases from V and 6 bases from J; bases unmatched to any gene: 7. The germline V gene encodes CDR1 LGHNA and CDR2 YSLEER. The length of the CDR3 is 16 residues. The CDR3 DNA reads TGCGCCAGCAGCCAAGATAAAGGGGGCGAATCCGGGGAGCTGTTTTTT. Residues: CASSQDKGGESGELFF.

The genes are TRBV7-3 and TRBJ2-5, with 10 bases that match TRBD2. V trimming: 2 bases; J trimming: 4 bases; junction bases outside the gene matches: 4. Germline values: CDR1 SGHTA, CDR2 FQGTGA. This CDR3 has 15 residues. The CDR3 coding sequence is TGTGCCAGCAGCTTATCAGCTAGCGGGGGAGAGACCCAGTACTTC. It specifies CASSLSASGGETQYF.

The V and J genes are TRBV4-1 and TRBJ2-3, with 8 bases matching TRBD2. V was pared by 4 bases and J by 5 bases, with 8 bases of the junction left unmatched. Germline V gene lookup returns CDR1 MGHRA and CDR2 YSYEKL. The CDR3 length is 15 residues. The DNA of the CDR3 is TGCGCCAGCAGCCCCGGGGGGGCCAAAGGAGATACGCAGTATTTT. Its protein product is CASSPGGAKGDTQYF.

The rearrangement uses TRBV13 and TRBJ1-6; 8 nucleotides agree with TRBD1. The germline V gene has CDR1 PRHDT and CDR2 FYEKMQ (reference sequence). V lost 3 bases, J lost 8 bases, and 0 bases stayed unmatched. The CDR3 is 13 amino acids. DNA for the CDR3: TGTGCCAGCAGCTTGGACAGGGATTCACCCCTCCACTTT. Translating it yields CASSLDRDSPLHF.

V is TRBV24-1 and J is TRBJ1-6; a possible D gene is TRBD1 (5 bases). The germline V gene encodes CDR1 KGHDR and CDR2 SFDVKD. V lost 3 bases, J lost 5 bases, and 7 bases lay in between. The CDR3 spans 14 residues. CDR3 sequence: CATSDNRHNSPLHF. The DNA of the CDR3 is TGTGCCACCAGTGATAACAGGCATAATTCACCCCTCCACTTT.

The V gene is TRBV4-2, the J gene TRBJ2-2; 8 positions match TRBD2. The V and J ends lost 0 bases and 0 bases, in that order; junction bases with no gene match: 6. Germline V gene sequence: CDR1 LGHNA, CDR2 YNFKEQ. The CDR3 is 18 residues long. The CDR3 bases are TGTGCCAGCAGCCAAGATTGGGCGGGGGGAACGAACACCGGGGAGCTGTTTTTT. Its protein product is CASSQDWAGGTNTGELFF.

The rearrangement links TRBV6-5 to TRBJ2-6; perhaps TRBD2 as D (5 bases). The ends were cut back, 7 bases at V and 1 base at J, with 8 bases in the middle. Germline-derived CDR1 and CDR2 are MNHEY and SVGAGI. The CDR3 spans 14 residues. CDR3 amino acids: CASIGVSGANVLTF. The CDR3 nucleotides are TGTGCCAGCATCGGGGTATCTGGGGCCAACGTCCTGACTTTC.

This chain connects TRBV30 to TRBJ2-7, with 8 bases identical to TRBD1. V was pared by 2 bases and J by 3 bases, with 6 bases of the junction left unmatched. CDR1 and CDR2 from the germline V gene are GTSNPN and SVGIG (reference sequence). The CDR3 spans 14 residues. The CDR3 region has the DNA TGTGCCTGGAGTTGGGGGACAGGATTCTACGAGCAGTACTTC. Translation: CAWSWGTGFYEQYF.

The chain links TRBV20-1 to TRBJ2-7; TRBD2 matches at 9 bases. This CDR3 is 14 amino acids long. The germline V gene has CDR1 DFQATT and CDR2 SNEGSKA (reference sequence). Trimming removed 3 bases from V and 7 bases from J; junction bases left unmatched: 10. The CDR3 is CSASEGSGSWEQYF. The CDR3 nucleotides are TGCAGTGCTAGTGAGGGTAGCGGGAGTTGGGAGCAGTACTTC.

The V and J genes are TRBV6-1 and TRBJ1-3, with D uncertain. V was shortened by 3 bases and J by 8 bases, with 14 bases between the two germline ends. Germline CDR1 and CDR2: MNHNS and SASEGT. The CDR3 spans 14 residues. CDR3 in amino acids: CASSDARLVDTIYF. The CDR3 DNA reads TGTGCCAGCAGTGATGCCCGCTTAGTGGACACCATATATTTT.

The gene calls are TRBV5-1 and TRBJ2-1; D ambiguous. CDR1 is SGHRS and CDR2 is YFSETQ in the germline V gene. Trimming removed 3 bases at V and 7 bases at J, with 8 bases between. There are 12 residues in the CDR3. The CDR3 region has the DNA TGCGCCAGCAGCTATCCCCTTAATGAGCAGTTCTTC. Translated, it gives CASSYPLNEQFF.

The V and J genes are TRBV7-2 and TRBJ2-5, with D possibly being TRBD2 (6 bases). Germline V gene data show CDR1 as SGHTA and CDR2 as FQGNSA. The V end was cut by 2 bases, the J end by 4 bases, with 8 bases between. The CDR3 length is 13 residues. CDR3 nucleotides: TGTGCCAGCAGCTTAACCGGGGGAGAGACCCAGTACTTC. Its translation: CASSLTGGETQYF.

The V call is TRBV6-2 or TRBV6-3, the J call TRBJ1-6, with a weak D call TRBD1 (5 bases). The CDR3 is made up of 16 amino acids. V lost 0 bases to trimming and J lost 6 bases, with 12 bases between them. CDR1 and CDR2 (germline): MNHEY, SVGEGT. The CDR3 loop is CASSYSIGTFNSPLHF. CDR3 DNA: TGTGCCAGCAGTTACTCGATTGGGACTTTTAATTCACCCCTCCACTTT.

V usage is TRBV4-1 and J usage is TRBJ2-7; 9 bases fit TRBD2. Trimming at V came to 6 bases and at J to 3 bases, leaving 6 bases not matched to a gene. CDR1 is MGHRA and CDR2 is YSYEKL in the germline V gene. This CDR3 region has 14 residues. The CDR3 sequence: CASRPTSGNYEQYF. DNA for the CDR3: TGCGCCAGCAGACCGACTAGCGGCAACTACGAGCAGTACTTC.

V gene TRBV6-5 combines with J gene TRBJ2-7, with D possibly TRBD1 on 6 matching bases. Germline values: CDR1 MNHEY, CDR2 SVGAGI. The ends were cut back, 2 bases at V and 2 bases at J, with 10 bases in the middle. The CDR3 spans 14 residues. The CDR3 loop reads CASSYQGLAYEQYF. The CDR3 nucleotides are TGTGCCAGCAGTTACCAGGGGTTGGCCTACGAGCAGTACTTC.

The V and J genes are TRBV6-2 or TRBV6-3 and TRBJ2-1, with 8 positions matching TRBD1. The germline V gene encodes CDR1 MNHEY and CDR2 SVGEGT. V was clipped by 6 bases and J by 7 bases; unmatched bases: 2. The CDR3 contains 12 residues. The CDR3 DNA sequence: TGTGCCAGCAGCAACAGGGGGAATGAGCAGTTCTTC. Protein product: CASSNRGNEQFF.

The chain joins TRBV7-9 to TRBJ1-1; D is perhaps TRBD1 (6 bases). Trimming took 1 base from V and 10 from J, leaving 13 bases between them. CDR1 SEHNR and CDR2 FQNEAQ come from the germline V gene (reference sequence). CDR3 length equals 13 residues. The CDR3 spells CASSLEGGKSAFF. The CDR3 DNA is TGTGCCAGCAGCTTAGAGGGGGGGAAATCAGCTTTCTTT.

The chain is built from TRBV27 and TRBJ2-2, with 9 bases identical to TRBD2. This CDR3 is built from 15 residues. The germline V gene has CDR1 MNHEY and CDR2 SMNVEV (reference sequence). V lost 6 bases and J lost 7; bases outside the gene matches: 9. The CDR3 DNA reads TGTGCCAGCAGCCCTGCGGGGGGGGTCGGCGGGGAGCTGTTTTTT. Its translation: CASSPAGGVGGELFF.

The rearrangement uses TRBV19 and TRBJ2-1, with 12 nucleotides matching TRBD1. Germline CDR1 is LNHDA and CDR2 is SQIVND (reference sequence). V shed 9 bases and J 6 bases; nucleotides not matched to a gene: 9. This CDR3 comprises 15 residues. The CDR3 DNA is TGTGCCAGCACTCAGGGACAGGGGGCCGGCAATGAGCAGTTCTTC. Translation: CASTQGQGAGNEQFF.

The V call is TRBV6-5, the J call TRBJ2-7, with D possibly matching TRBD2 (5 bases). Germline CDR1 is MNHEY and CDR2 is SVGAGI. The CDR3 covers 13 residues. With 4 bases removed from V and 7 bases from J, the gap between germline ends came to 14 bases. This chain's CDR3 is CASSLLQGSEQYF. The CDR3 DNA follows: TGTGCCAGCAGTTTATTACAAGGGAGTGAGCAGTACTTC.

The chain carries TRBV4-2 and TRBJ2-7; 9 bases line up with TRBD2. The CDR3 sequence is 15 residues long. From germline, CDR1 is LGHNA and CDR2 YNFKEQ. V lost 0 bases, J lost 5 bases, and 5 bases stayed unmatched. The CDR3 loop is CASSQEWLAGHEQYF. The CDR3 DNA reads TGTGCCAGCAGCCAAGAGTGGCTAGCGGGGCACGAGCAGTACTTC.

V usage is TRBV6-5 and J usage is TRBJ1-5, with 9 bases fitting TRBD1. Germline assignment: CDR1 MNHEY and CDR2 SVGAGI. Trimming removed 10 bases from V and 11 bases from J; junction bases left unmatched: 15. The CDR3 is 14 residues long. Here the CDR3 DNA reads TGTGCCACCCGGACAGGGGCGAATCATCGGTCCCAGCATTTT. Its translation: CATRTGANHRSQHF.

This clone has just a few counts. This chain connects TRBV29-1 to TRBJ2-5; perhaps TRBD1 as D (6 bases). Trimming removed 2 bases from V and 4 bases from J, with 11 bases in between. This CDR3 contains 13 residues. Germline CDR1 is SQVTM and CDR2 is ANQGSEA. The CDR3 sequence: CSVEQSRGETQYF. The DNA of the CDR3 is TGCAGCGTTGAACAGTCCAGGGGAGAGACCCAGTACTTC.

This rearrangement joins TRBV5-4 to TRBJ1-2; 9 bases agree with TRBD1. Germline lookup yields CDR1 SGHNT and CDR2 YYREEE (reference sequence). Trimming cost V 4 bases and J 6 bases; bases outside gene matches: 4. The CDR3 has 13 residues. CDR3 nucleotide sequence: TGTGCCAGCAGCAGGGGACAGGGCGATGGCTACACCTTC. The encoded protein is CASSRGQGDGYTF.

The chain has TRBV19 and TRBJ2-7, with 9 positions matching TRBD1. V shed 6 bases and J 6 bases; nucleotides not matched to a gene: 9. Germline values: CDR1 LNHDA, CDR2 SQIVND (reference sequence). This CDR3 is built from 14 residues. The CDR3 here is CASRSRDRDLEQYF. Here the CDR3 DNA reads TGTGCCAGTAGGTCCCGGGACAGGGACCTCGAGCAGTACTTC. Complete variable domain (other parts from reference TRBV19 and TRBJ2-7): DGGITQSPKYLFRKEGQNVTLSCEQNLNHDAMYWYRQDPGQGLRLIYYSQIVNDFQKGDIAEGYSVSREKKESFPLTVTSAQKNPTAFYLCASRSRDRDLEQYFGPGTRLTVT.